Shown below are 27 T cell receptor beta chains from a single sample sequenced in a study of breast tumors, draining lymph nodes, adjacent tissues (TCRdb year 2016). The axillary draining lymph nodes of breast cancer patients were the source of the lymph node samples. The library was made by multiplex PCR. The sequencing machine was an Illumina HiSeq 2000. TCRdb itself trimmed the public reads at Q25 with fastp, ran MiXCR and retained productive beta chains. Each CDR3 protein appears once, grouped with its most common genes and DNA. This sample is represented by approximately 180,000 distinct CDR3 sequences; roughly 35% of them were singletons. Around 4% of the sample comes from the top ten. Specimen: axillary lymph node tissue. The receptors come from a female donor with breast cancer. Some clones in this sample may be carry-over from other donors' samples.

This chain links TRBV7-9 with TRBJ2-7; TRBD1 might be the D (5 bases). CDR1 and CDR2 from the germline V gene are SEHNR and FQNEAQ (reference sequence). V was pared by 5 bases and J by 4 bases, with 9 bases between. There are 12 residues in the CDR3. CDR3 loop: CASSPRDYEQYF. The DNA for the CDR3 is TGTGCCAGCAGCCCCAGGGATTACGAGCAGTACTTC.

Turning to this clonotype: One end of the junction varies from germline; a read error may be responsible. This chain links TRBV5-1 with TRBJ1-4, with D uncertain. The CDR3 has 13 amino acids. Looked up from germline, CDR1 is SGHRS and CDR2 is YFSETQ. Written as DNA, the CDR3 is TGTGCCAGCAGCTGGAGCCTTAATGAAAAACTGTCTTTT. Translation gives CASSWSLNEKLSF.

This clonotype was detected ten times or more. The chain employs TRBV20-1 and TRBJ1-5; D call uncertain. The CDR3 covers 12 residues. The V end lost 4 bases, the J end lost 7 bases, and 11 bases lay between the germline ends. Per germline, CDR1 DFQATT and CDR2 SNEGSKA (reference sequence). The CDR3 here is CSAIHGRQPQHF. CDR3 bases: TGCAGTGCTATTCACGGACGCCAGCCCCAGCATTTT.

Ten or more counts support this clonotype. The CDR3 is CARSLADGYEQYF. The DNA of the CDR3 is TGTGCCAGATCGCTAGCGGACGGCTACGAGCAGTACTTC. J is TRBJ2-7 and V is TRBV2; 7 bases match TRBD2. The V and J ends lost 9 bases and 3 bases, in that order; junction bases with no gene match: 8. CDR1 and CDR2 from the germline V gene are SNHLY and FYNNEI. This CDR3 region has 13 residues.

V gene TRBV12-3 or TRBV12-4 combines with J gene TRBJ1-3, with D tentatively TRBD1 (5 bases). Deletions cut 6 bases from V and 8 bases from J, with 20 bases between. The CDR3 is 15 residues long. The DNA for the CDR3 is TGTGCCAGCAGACGTTACCGGAGAGGGGTGGACACCATATATTTT. Translation: CASRRYRRGVDTIYF.

Ten or more counts support this clonotype. The chain has TRBV6-1 and TRBJ1-2, with 7 bases that match TRBD1. The CDR3 consists of 14 residues. V shed 1 base and J 8 bases; nucleotides not matched to a gene: 7. Germline-derived CDR1 and CDR2 are MNHNS and SASEGT. The CDR3 DNA follows: TGTGCCAGCAGTGAAGGAGGGGGCGCTAGGGGCTACACCTTC. Residues: CASSEGGGARGYTF.

This clonotype appeared a single time. The chain is built from TRBV4-3 and TRBJ2-7; tentatively, D is TRBD1 or TRBD2 (5 bases each). From germline, CDR1 is LGHNA and CDR2 YSLEER. The CDR3 sequence is 13 residues long. Trimming removed 11 bases at V and 3 bases at J, with 17 bases between. The CDR3 DNA reads as TGCGCCGTCAAGTCCCGGGGCCGCTACGAGCAGTACTTC. Translation: CAVKSRGRYEQYF.

The chain carries TRBV11-2 and TRBJ2-1; TRBD2 aligns across 14 bases. The V gene's germline CDR1 is SGHAT and CDR2 FQNNGV. This CDR3 is 16 amino acids long. Trimming removed 5 bases from V and 12 bases from J; junction bases left unmatched: 12. The CDR3 region has the DNA TGTGCCAGCAGCCCCTCCGGGACTAGCGGGAGTGAAGCGCAGTTCTTC. Translated, it gives CASSPSGTSGSEAQFF.

Regarding this clonotype: Its ends do not fully match the called genes, so a read error is possible. The chain combines TRBV5-1 with TRBJ1-6; D remains ambiguous. This CDR3 has 14 amino acids. Germline assignment: CDR1 SGHRS and CDR2 YFSETQ. As DNA, the CDR3 is TGCGCCAGCAGCGCGGACGGATATAATTCCCCCCTCCACTTT. It yields the protein CASSADGYNSPLHF. Combining the CDR3 with reference TRBV5-1 and TRBJ1-6 gives the whole variable domain KAGVTQTPRYLIKTRGQQVTLSCSPISGHRSVSWYQQTPGQGLQFLFEYFSETQRNKGNFPGRFSGRQFSNSRSEMNVSTLELGDSALYLCASSADGYNSPLHFGNGTRLTVT.

This clonotype was observed many times. The rearrangement joins TRBV27 to TRBJ1-6; no definite D call. CDR1 MNHEY and CDR2 SMNVEV come from the germline V gene (reference sequence). The V end was cut by 3 bases, the J end by 11 bases, with 11 bases between. The CDR3 totals 13 residues. In nucleotides, the CDR3 is TGTGCCAGCAGTTTTTCCTCTTCTCCACCCCTCCACTTT. It translates to CASSFSSSPPLHF.

The chain is built from TRBV13 and TRBJ2-3, with 7 bases identical to TRBD2. There are 17 residues in the CDR3. The V and J ends lost 5 bases and 0 bases, in that order; junction bases with no gene match: 11. CDR1 is PRHDT and CDR2 is FYEKMQ in the germline V gene (reference sequence). CDR3 sequence reads: CASSMGGGLSSTDTQYF. The CDR3 DNA is TGTGCCAGCAGCATGGGGGGAGGGCTTTCTAGCACAGATACGCAGTATTTT.

This clonotype was recorded once. This clone may be a read error of a much larger clone one base away. V is TRBV6-5 and J is TRBJ2-2, with a weak D call TRBD2 (5 bases). Germline V CDR1 and CDR2: MNHEY, SVGAGI. The CDR3 is 17 amino acids. The CDR3 coding sequence is TGTGCCAGCAGTTACTCTCTTAGGAGGACGAACACCGGGGAGCTGTCTTTT. Its protein is CASSYSLRRTNTGELSF.

Ten or more counts support this clonotype. This chain connects TRBV18 to TRBJ2-5, with 16 bases matching TRBD2. With V trimmed by 0 bases and J by 3 bases, 1 base remained unmatched. The CDR3 has 17 residues. Germline-derived CDR1 and CDR2 are KGHSH and LQKENI. The CDR3 coding sequence is TGTGCCAGCTCACCACCGGGACTAGCGGGGGGGAAAGAGACCCAGTACTTC. Amino acids: CASSPPGLAGGKETQYF.

In its sample, this clonotype was seen many times. The chain employs TRBV7-9 and TRBJ1-2, with a tentative D call TRBD1 (6 bases). Germline lookup yields CDR1 SEHNR and CDR2 FQNEAQ (reference sequence). The V end was cut by 5 bases, the J end by 8 bases, with 15 bases between. This CDR3 has 13 amino acids. The DNA for the CDR3 is TGTGCCAGCAGCCGATCCACAGGGAGCGGCTACACCTTC. Amino acids: CASSRSTGSGYTF. The full variable domain, in which reference TRBV7-9 and TRBJ1-2 provide the parts outside the CDR3, is DTGVSQNPRHKITKRGQNVTFRCDPISEHNRLYWYRQTLGQGPEFLTYFQNEAQLEKSRLLSDRFSAERPKGSFSTLEIQRTEQGDSAMYLCASSRSTGSGYTFGSGTRLTVV.

This clonotype was observed at least ten times. This chain links TRBV7-3 with TRBJ2-1; TRBD2 agrees at 9 bases. The junction had 16 bases not matched to a gene; V was cut back by 6 bases and J by 7 bases. The CDR3 has 17 residues. Looked up from germline, CDR1 is SGHTA and CDR2 is FQGTGA. Here the CDR3 DNA reads TGTGCCAGCAGTCCCGGGGGTGGGCGGGGGGGCAGAAATGAGCAGTTCTTC. Amino acid sequence: CASSPGGGRGGRNEQFF. The entire variable domain, with the rest obtained from reference TRBV7-3 and TRBJ2-1, is as follows: GAGVSQTPSNKVTEKGKYVELRCDPISGHTALYWYRQSLGQGPEFLIYFQGTGAADDSGLPNDRFFAVRPEGSVSTLKIQRTERGDSAVYLCASSPGGGRGGRNEQFFGPGTRLTVL.

This clonotype was observed at least ten times. The chain links TRBV6-1 to TRBJ1-2; 7 bases match TRBD1. V was clipped by 6 bases and J by 7 bases; unmatched bases: 8. From germline, CDR1 is MNHNS and CDR2 SASEGT. The CDR3 has 13 amino acids. CDR3 sequence reads: CASRPTGEAGYTF. Here the CDR3 DNA reads TGTGCCAGCAGACCTACAGGGGAAGCTGGCTACACCTTC.

This clonotype has ten or more counts. J is TRBJ1-5 and V is TRBV20-1; 7 bases match TRBD1. The CDR3 loop spans 16 amino acids. Germline CDR1 reads DFQATT; CDR2 reads SNEGSKA (reference sequence). Trimming removed 4 bases from V and 9 bases from J; junction bases left unmatched: 18. The CDR3 here is CSANEGTASPLRPQHF. The CDR3 region has the DNA TGCAGTGCTAACGAGGGGACAGCAAGCCCTCTTAGGCCCCAGCATTTT.

This clonotype was seen ten or more times. V is TRBV20-1 and J is TRBJ1-6; D possibly corresponds to TRBD1 (6 bases). CDR3 length: 15 residues. The V and J ends lost 5 bases and 5 bases respectively, with 16 bases between them. Germline V CDR1 and CDR2: DFQATT, SNEGSKA (reference sequence). DNA for the CDR3: TGCAGTGCTGTCCGCAGGGGAGGAGATAATTCACCCCTCCACTTT. Amino acid sequence: CSAVRRGGDNSPLHF.

This clonotype was counted a single time. A single base separates this from a much larger clone, so it may be a read error. The chain carries TRBV3-1 and TRBJ1-2, with D possibly being TRBD1 (6 bases). CDR1 LGHDT and CDR2 YNNKEL come from the germline V gene (reference sequence). The CDR3 totals 15 residues. As DNA, the CDR3 is TGTGCCAGCACCGACTCATCACAGGGTGTATATGGCTGCACCTTC. Amino acids: CASTDSSQGVYGCTF.

This clonotype was detected many times. The V and J genes are TRBV18 and TRBJ1-6; 10 nucleotides match TRBD1. Per germline, CDR1 KGHSH and CDR2 LQKENI. Unmatched junction bases numbered 2, after V lost 3 bases and J lost 3 bases. This CDR3 is 16 amino acids long. The CDR3, as DNA: TGTGCCAGCTCACCGGGGACAGGGGTCTATAATTCACCCCTCCACTTT. This gives the protein CASSPGTGVYNSPLHF.

This clonotype was recorded at least ten times. The CDR3 spells CASSHGPSTGAYEQYF. CDR3 DNA: TGTGCCAGCAGTCACGGACCGTCGACAGGGGCTTACGAGCAGTACTTC. The chain has TRBV6-5 and TRBJ2-7, with 8 bases matching TRBD1. Trimming removed 5 bases from V and 4 bases from J; junction bases left unmatched: 13. Germline assignment: CDR1 MNHEY and CDR2 SVGAGI. The CDR3 spans 16 residues.

This clonotype was recorded at least ten times. The CDR3 here is CASSLVVDLEQYF. CDR3 in DNA: TGTGCCAGCAGCTTAGTAGTTGATCTCGAGCAGTACTTC. The J gene is TRBJ2-7, the V gene TRBV7-2; D is ambiguous. The V end lost 1 base, the J end lost 6 bases, and 10 bases lay between the germline ends. Per the germline V gene, CDR1 is SGHTA and CDR2 is FQGNSA. This CDR3 comprises 13 residues.

This clonotype was counted ten times or more. The V call is TRBV27, the J call TRBJ2-7; no clear D. V was cut by 2 bases and J by 0 bases, with 8 bases left in between. The length of the CDR3 is 14 residues. Germline V lookup: CDR1 MNHEY, CDR2 SMNVEV (reference sequence). Written as DNA, the CDR3 is TGTGCCAGCAGTTTAACTGAAAGCTCCTACGAGCAGTACTTC. It yields the protein CASSLTESSYEQYF.

This clonotype was found many times. The V gene is TRBV30, the J gene TRBJ2-2, with D perhaps matching TRBD2 (6 bases). Between the trimmed V and J ends, which lost 0 bases and 3 bases, there was a span of 11 bases. CDR3 length: 15 amino acids. Germline CDR1 is GTSNPN and CDR2 is SVGIG (reference sequence). In nucleotides, the CDR3 is TGTGCCTGGAGTGTATTGGGACTGCACACCGGGGAGCTGTTTTTT. Amino acid sequence: CAWSVLGLHTGELFF. The entire variable domain, with the rest obtained from reference TRBV30 and TRBJ2-2, is as follows: SQTIHQWPATLVQPVGSPLSLECTVEGTSNPNLYWYRQAAGRGLQLLFYSVGIGQISSEVPQNLSASRPQDRQFILSSKKLLLSDSGFYLCAWSVLGLHTGELFFGEGSRLTVL.

The chain joins TRBV5-1 to TRBJ1-1; TRBD1 might be the D (6 bases). The germline CDR1 and CDR2 sequences are SGHRS and YFSETQ. V was trimmed by 4 bases and J by 7 bases, leaving 14 bases between them. CDR3 length: 13 residues. The CDR3 reads CASSTDRPGEAFF. CDR3 in DNA: TGCGCCAGCAGCACTGACAGGCCTGGTGAAGCTTTCTTT.

This clonotype was counted at least ten times. The chain links TRBV5-1 to TRBJ2-1, with D tentatively TRBD2 (6 bases). Germline CDR1 and CDR2: SGHRS and YFSETQ. This CDR3 region has 17 residues. V was trimmed by 4 bases and J by 1 base, leaving 18 bases between them. The CDR3 region has the DNA TGCGCCAGCAGCCTGTTTTGGAGGGATAAGTCCTACAATGAGCAGTTCTTC. Amino acids: CASSLFWRDKSYNEQFF.

The rearrangement uses TRBV6-1 and TRBJ1-4; 9 positions match TRBD1. The CDR3 extends over 14 amino acids. Per the germline V gene, CDR1 is MNHNS and CDR2 is SASEGT. V shed 10 bases and J 4 bases; nucleotides not matched to a gene: 7. The CDR3 region is CAIARTGVNEKLFF. CDR3 DNA sequence: TGTGCCATAGCACGGACAGGGGTTAATGAAAAACTGTTTTTT.